This T cell receptor beta chain stems from a study of blood T cell repertoires in COVID-19. Looking at the study overall: From T cells, B-cell-depleted T cells, or PBMCs came the material, which was cDNA or gDNA.

Profiling relied on immunoSEQ multiplex PCR, and the TCRdb table lists in-frame clones only, not all of them. The data contain more than 80,000 clones, about 70% of them singletons. The CDR3 has 14 amino acids. V lost 6 bases to trimming and J lost 5 bases; unmatched junction nucleotides: 7. Germline-derived CDR1 and CDR2 are MNHEY and SMNVEV (reference sequence). This clonotype was obtained from a woman at least 80 years old with active or convalescent COVID-19. The specimen sequenced was peripheral blood. The chain is built from TRBV27 and TRBJ1-2; 9 bases line up with TRBD1. CDR3 in amino acids: CASSAGQGSYGYTF. DNA for the CDR3: TGTGCCAGCAGCGCGGGACAGGGTTCTTATGGCTACACCTTC.